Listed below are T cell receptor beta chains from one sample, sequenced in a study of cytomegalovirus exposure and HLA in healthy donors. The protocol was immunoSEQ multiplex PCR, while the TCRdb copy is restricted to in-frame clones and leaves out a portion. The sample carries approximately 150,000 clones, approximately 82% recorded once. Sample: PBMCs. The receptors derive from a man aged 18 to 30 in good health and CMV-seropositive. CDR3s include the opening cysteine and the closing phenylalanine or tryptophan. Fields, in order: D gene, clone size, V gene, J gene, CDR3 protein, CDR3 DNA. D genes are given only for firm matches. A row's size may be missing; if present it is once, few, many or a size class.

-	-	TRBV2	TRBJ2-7	CASYPYWGPFYEQYF	TGTGCCAGCTACCCCTATTGGGGGCCCTTCTACGAGCAGTACTTC
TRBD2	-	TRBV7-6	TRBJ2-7	CASSLETSVSTYEQYF	TGTGCCAGCAGCTTAGAAACTAGCGTATCCACCTACGAGCAGTACTTC
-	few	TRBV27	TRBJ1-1	CASSFGTEAFF	TGTGCCAGCAGTTTCGGGACTGAAGCTTTCTTT
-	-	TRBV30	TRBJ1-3	CAWRHQQGLSGNTIYF	TGTGCCTGGAGGCACCAACAGGGTCTCTCTGGAAACACCATATATTTT
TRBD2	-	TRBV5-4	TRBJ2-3	CASRPETSDYTDTQYF	TGTGCCAGCAGACCTGAAACTAGCGACTACACAGATACGCAGTATTTT
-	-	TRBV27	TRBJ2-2	CASSQLTGELFF	TGTGCCAGCAGCCAACTGACCGGGGAGCTGTTTTTT
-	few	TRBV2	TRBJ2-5	CASNSGGYKETQYF	TGTGCCAGCAATAGTGGCGGTTACAAAGAGACCCAGTACTTC
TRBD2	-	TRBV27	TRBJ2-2	CASSKIAGVSGTGELFF	TGTGCCAGCAGTAAAATAGCGGGAGTTTCAGGGACCGGGGAGCTGTTTTTT
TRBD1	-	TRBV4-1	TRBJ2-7	CASSHGTGGGDEQYF	TGCGCCAGCAGCCACGGGACAGGGGGCGGCGACGAGCAGTACTTC
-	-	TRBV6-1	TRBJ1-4	CASIANGGLKEKLFF	TGTGCCAGCATCGCGAACGGGGGGCTTAAGGAAAAACTGTTTTTT
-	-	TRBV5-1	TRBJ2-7	CASSLWGPSVGYEQYF	TGCGCCAGCAGCTTGTGGGGGCCATCGGTTGGGTACGAGCAGTACTTC
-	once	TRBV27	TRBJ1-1	CASRIRVRTEAFF	TGTGCCAGCAGAATCAGGGTACGGACTGAAGCTTTCTTT
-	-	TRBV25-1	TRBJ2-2	CASSERGIANTGELFF	TGTGCCAGCAGTGAACGGGGAATAGCGAACACCGGGGAGCTGTTTTTT
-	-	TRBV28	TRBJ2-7	CASSFFWDPEGRMSYEQYF	TGTGCCAGCAGTTTCTTTTGGGATCCAGAGGGGAGGATGTCCTACGAGCAGTACTTC
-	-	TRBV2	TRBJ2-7	CATQGTAYEQYF	TGTGCCACCCAGGGAACCGCCTACGAGCAGTACTTC
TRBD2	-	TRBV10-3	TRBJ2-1	CAISGLAGTSSYNEQFF	TGTGCCATCAGTGGACTAGCGGGAACCAGCTCCTACAATGAGCAGTTCTTC
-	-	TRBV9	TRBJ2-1	CASSVGSYNEQFF	TGTGCCAGCAGCGTCGGCTCCTACAATGAGCAGTTCTTC
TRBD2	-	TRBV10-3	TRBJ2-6	CAISDLTSGSLSGANVLTF	TGTGCCATCAGTGACTTGACTAGCGGGAGCCTCTCTGGGGCCAACGTCCTGACTTTC
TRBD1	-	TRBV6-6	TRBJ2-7	CASTQDRADEQYF	TGTGCCAGCACTCAGGACAGGGCTGACGAGCAGTACTTC
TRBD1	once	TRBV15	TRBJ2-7	CATSRDPGTAGEQYF	TGTGCCACCAGCAGAGATCCGGGGACAGCTGGGGAGCAGTACTTC
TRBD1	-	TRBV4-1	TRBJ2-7	CASSQVGQGADEQYF	TGCGCCAGCAGCCAAGTGGGACAGGGGGCGGACGAGCAGTACTTC
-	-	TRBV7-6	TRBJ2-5	CASSPNRGYQETQYF	TGTGCCAGCAGCCCGAACCGCGGGTACCAAGAGACCCAGTACTTC
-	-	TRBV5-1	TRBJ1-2	CASSSSGGNYGYTF	TGCGCCAGCAGCTCCTCGGGGGGTAACTATGGCTACACCTTC
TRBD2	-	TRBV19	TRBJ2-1	CASSFSGTKFDEQFF	TGTGCCAGTAGTTTCTCCGGGACTAAATTCGATGAGCAGTTCTTC
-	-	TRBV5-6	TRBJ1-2	CASSSPFQGSYGYTF	TGTGCCAGCAGCTCGCCCTTTCAGGGGTCCTATGGCTACACCTTC
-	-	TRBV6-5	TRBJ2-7	CASSYSTYSEQQYF	TGTGCCAGCAGTTACTCGACATATAGCGAACAGCAGTACTTC
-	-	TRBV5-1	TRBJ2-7	CASSFLSSYEQYF	TGCGCCAGCAGCTTTCTAAGCTCCTACGAGCAGTACTTC
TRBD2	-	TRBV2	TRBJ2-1	CARKTGTSGANEQFF	TGTGCCAGAAAAACCGGGACTAGCGGGGCCAATGAGCAGTTCTTC
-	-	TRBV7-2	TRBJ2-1	CASSLASRRDDASYEQFF	TGTGCCAGCAGCTTAGCCTCTCGACGGGATGACGCTAGCTATGAGCAGTTCTTC
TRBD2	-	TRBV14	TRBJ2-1	CASSQGLASYNEQFF	TGTGCCAGCAGCCAAGGACTAGCTTCCTACAATGAGCAGTTCTTC
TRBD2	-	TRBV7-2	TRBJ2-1	CASSLASLAGDEQFF	TGTGCCAGCAGCTTAGCTAGCCTAGCGGGTGATGAGCAGTTCTTC